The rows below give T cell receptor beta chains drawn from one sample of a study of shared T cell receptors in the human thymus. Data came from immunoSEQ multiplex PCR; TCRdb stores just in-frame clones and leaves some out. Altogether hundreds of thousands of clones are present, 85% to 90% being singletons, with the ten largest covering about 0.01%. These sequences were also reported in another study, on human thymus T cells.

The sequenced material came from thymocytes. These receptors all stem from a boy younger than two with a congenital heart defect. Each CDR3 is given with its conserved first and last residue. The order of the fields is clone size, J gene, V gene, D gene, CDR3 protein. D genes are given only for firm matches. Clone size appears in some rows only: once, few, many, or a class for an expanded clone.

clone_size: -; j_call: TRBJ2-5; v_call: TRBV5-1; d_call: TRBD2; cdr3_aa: CASTLQTTSGRKETQYF
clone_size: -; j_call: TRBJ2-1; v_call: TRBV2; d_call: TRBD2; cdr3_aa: CASSERERGHPLAGGSHGNEQFF
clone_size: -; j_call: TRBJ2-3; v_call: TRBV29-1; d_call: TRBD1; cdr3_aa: CSVPGTARTDTQYF
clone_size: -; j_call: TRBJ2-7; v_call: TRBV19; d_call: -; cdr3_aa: CASSIRRGAYEQYF
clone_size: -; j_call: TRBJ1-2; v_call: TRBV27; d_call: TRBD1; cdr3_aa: CATQSLYRQGDGYTF
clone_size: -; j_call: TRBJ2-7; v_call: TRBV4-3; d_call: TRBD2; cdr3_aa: CASSQDLRLARSYEQYF
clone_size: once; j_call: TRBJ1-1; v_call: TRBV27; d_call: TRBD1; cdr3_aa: CASSLLGSRGMNTEAFF
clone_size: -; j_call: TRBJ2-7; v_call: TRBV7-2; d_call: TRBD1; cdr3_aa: CASSFNRDRVYEQYF
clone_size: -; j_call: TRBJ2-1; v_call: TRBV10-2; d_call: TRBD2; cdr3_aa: CASSRQREKGEQFF
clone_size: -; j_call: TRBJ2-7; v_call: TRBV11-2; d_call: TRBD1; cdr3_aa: CASSLGDSSYEQYF
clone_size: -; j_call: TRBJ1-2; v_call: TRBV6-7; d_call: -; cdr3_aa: CASSYEESPLAYNYGYTF
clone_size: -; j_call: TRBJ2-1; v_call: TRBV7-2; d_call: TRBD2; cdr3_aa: CASTCSGRAGNEQFF
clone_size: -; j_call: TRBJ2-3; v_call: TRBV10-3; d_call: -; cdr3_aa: CAITSGVAGTDTQYF
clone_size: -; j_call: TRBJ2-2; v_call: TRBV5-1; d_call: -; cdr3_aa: CASSLSLDRGELFF
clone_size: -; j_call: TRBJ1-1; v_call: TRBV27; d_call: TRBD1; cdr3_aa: CASSPVDRGLSPEAFF
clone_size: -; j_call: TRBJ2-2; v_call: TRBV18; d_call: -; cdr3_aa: CASSPTTGELFF
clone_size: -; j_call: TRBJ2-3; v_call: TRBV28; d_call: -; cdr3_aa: CACWGGLTDTQYF
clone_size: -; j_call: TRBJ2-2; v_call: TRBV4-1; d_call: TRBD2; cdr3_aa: CASSQVAGGPTGELFF
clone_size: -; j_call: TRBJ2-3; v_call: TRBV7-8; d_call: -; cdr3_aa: CASSLVGRIYRGDTQYF
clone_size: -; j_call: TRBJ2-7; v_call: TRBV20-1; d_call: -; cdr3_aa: CSAGGSGEQYF
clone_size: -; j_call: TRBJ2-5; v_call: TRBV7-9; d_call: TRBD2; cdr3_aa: CASRREAEETQYF
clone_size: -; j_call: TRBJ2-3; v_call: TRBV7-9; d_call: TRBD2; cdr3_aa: CASSLVSSGSTDTQYF
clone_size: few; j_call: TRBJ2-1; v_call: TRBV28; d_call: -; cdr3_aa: CASSLREGLTSYNEQFF
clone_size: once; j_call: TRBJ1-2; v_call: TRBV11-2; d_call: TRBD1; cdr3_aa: CASSGRQGDGYTF
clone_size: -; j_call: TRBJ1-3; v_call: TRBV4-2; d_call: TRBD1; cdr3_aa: CASSQGDGQGFSGNTIYF
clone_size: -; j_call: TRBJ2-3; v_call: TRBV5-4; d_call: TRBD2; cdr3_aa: CASSPGLAGDTDTQYF
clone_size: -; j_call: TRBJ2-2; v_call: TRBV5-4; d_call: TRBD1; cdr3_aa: CASSPPPGQGSGELFF
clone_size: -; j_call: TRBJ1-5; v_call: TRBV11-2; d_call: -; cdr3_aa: CASSLGQGSQPQHF
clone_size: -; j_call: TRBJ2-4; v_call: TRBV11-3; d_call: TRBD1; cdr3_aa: CASSSRKGLGQGENIQYF
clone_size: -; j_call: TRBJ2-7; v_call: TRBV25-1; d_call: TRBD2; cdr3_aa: CASSELYTSGSHEQYF
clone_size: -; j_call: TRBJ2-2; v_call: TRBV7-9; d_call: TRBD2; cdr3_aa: CASSSLGGDTGELFF
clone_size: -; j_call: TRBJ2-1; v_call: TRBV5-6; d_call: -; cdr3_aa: CASSVRGEQFF
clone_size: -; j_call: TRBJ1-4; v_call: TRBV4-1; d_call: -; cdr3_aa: CASSWTGGPDEKLFF
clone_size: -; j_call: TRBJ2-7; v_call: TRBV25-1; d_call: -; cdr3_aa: CASSETPTQGRHEQYF
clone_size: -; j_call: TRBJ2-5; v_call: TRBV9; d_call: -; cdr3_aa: CASSVATTGVPNF
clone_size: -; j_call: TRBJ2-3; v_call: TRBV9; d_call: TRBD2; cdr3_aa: CASSVARPGGLGDTQYF
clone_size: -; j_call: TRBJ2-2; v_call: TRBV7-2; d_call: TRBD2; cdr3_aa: CASSSGTSGLNTGELFF
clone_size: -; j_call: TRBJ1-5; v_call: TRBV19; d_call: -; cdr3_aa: CASSIGRGREKPQHF
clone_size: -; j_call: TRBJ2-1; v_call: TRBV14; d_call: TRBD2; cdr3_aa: CASSQEGRTSGIDNEQFF
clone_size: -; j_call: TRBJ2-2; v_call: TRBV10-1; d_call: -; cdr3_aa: CASSEGGPRRGELFF
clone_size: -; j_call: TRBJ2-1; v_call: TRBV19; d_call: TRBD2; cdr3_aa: CASSTRTSGSLNEQFF
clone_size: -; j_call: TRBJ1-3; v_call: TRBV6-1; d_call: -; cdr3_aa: CASSERGNTIYF